Each of the 20 T cell receptor beta chains below was sequenced from the same sample in a study of blood T cell repertoires in COVID-19. Generated by immunoSEQ multiplex PCR, the TCRdb table keeps only in-frame clones and is missing some. The table includes 150,000 to 250,000 clones, about 93% detected once. The specimen was peripheral blood. The origin of the receptors is a man in his thirties or forties with COVID-19, enrolled during active disease.

The chain recombines TRBV29-1 with TRBJ1-1; TRBD1 matches 7 bases. The CDR3 sequence is 11 residues long. The ends lost 6 bases at V and 10 bases at J; junction bases unmatched: 8. Germline CDR1 and CDR2: SQVTM and ANQGSEA. The CDR3: CSVETGTVAFF. DNA of the CDR3: TGCAGCGTAGAAACCGGGACAGTAGCTTTCTTT.

This clone was recorded once. Here the CDR3 reads CSVGEGQPQHF. The CDR3 DNA follows: TGCAGCGTGGGAGAGGGTCAGCCCCAGCATTTT. The rearrangement links TRBV29-1 to TRBJ1-5; D unclear. The CDR3 is 11 residues long. The germline V and J ends were trimmed by 6 bases and 6 bases, with 9 bases remaining between them. CDR1 and CDR2 (germline): SQVTM, ANQGSEA.

This chain connects TRBV19 to TRBJ1-6; tentative D call: TRBD1 (5 bases). Germline CDR1 LNHDA, CDR2 SQIVND (reference sequence). This CDR3 is 15 amino acids long. The V end lost 3 bases, the J end lost 8 bases, and 14 bases lay between the germline ends. The DNA for the CDR3 is TGTGCCAGTAGTATGCTCTCGGGGGGGGATTCACCCCTCCACTTT. Translated: CASSMLSGGDSPLHF.

The chain recombines TRBV30 with TRBJ2-6; D remains ambiguous. Germline CDR1 and CDR2: GTSNPN and SVGIG (reference sequence). This CDR3 contains 13 residues. With 5 bases removed from V and 2 bases from J, the gap between germline ends came to 7 bases. CDR3 DNA sequence: TGTGCCTGGTCAGTGACTGGGGCCAACGTCCTGACTTTC. Its protein is CAWSVTGANVLTF.

The J gene is TRBJ2-3, the V gene TRBV11-1; TRBD1 is a possible D gene (5 bases). The CDR3 sequence is 15 residues long. Trimming stripped 1 base from V and 6 bases from J, with 14 bases between. The germline V gene encodes CDR1 SGHAT and CDR2 FQDESV (reference sequence). This chain's CDR3 is CASSLVGDGADTQYF. The CDR3 DNA reads as TGTGCCAGCAGCTTAGTTGGGGATGGGGCCGATACGCAGTATTTT.

The gene calls are TRBV5-6 and TRBJ1-2; TRBD1 matches at 9 bases. The V gene end was trimmed by 0 bases and the J gene end by 1 base; junction bases not matched to a gene: 4. Germline V CDR1 and CDR2: SGHDT, YYEEEE. The CDR3 covers 16 residues. CDR3 sequence: CASSLVGTGHNYGYTF. CDR3 bases: TGTGCCAGCAGCTTGGTCGGGACAGGGCATAACTATGGCTACACCTTC.

The V and J genes are TRBV3-1 (or the pseudogene TRBV3-2) and TRBJ1-2, with 7 bases identical to TRBD1. V gave up 0 bases and J gave up 8 bases; unmatched junction bases: 9. CDR1 is LGHDT, CDR2 YNNKEL, per germline (reference sequence). The CDR3 runs 15 residues. This chain's CDR3 is CASSQESTGVSGYTF. CDR3 in DNA: TGTGCCAGCAGCCAAGAAAGTACAGGGGTCTCGGGCTACACCTTC.

This chain uses TRBV18 with TRBJ1-3; 7 bases are shared with TRBD1. This CDR3 is 16 amino acids long. J was trimmed by 0 bases and V by 4 bases; bases with no gene match: 6. The germline gives CDR1 KGHSH, CDR2 LQKENI. The CDR3 reads CASSLSGGISGNTIYF. The CDR3 region has the DNA TGTGCCAGCTCACTCTCAGGGGGTATCTCTGGAAACACCATATATTTT.

This sequence joins TRBV29-1 and TRBJ2-3; 8 nucleotides align to TRBD2. The germline V gene has CDR1 SQVTM and CDR2 ANQGSEA. Trimming removed 3 bases from V and 4 bases from J; junction bases left unmatched: 9. CDR3 length: 15 residues. The CDR3 sequence is CSVEDFAGGSDTQYF. DNA of the CDR3: TGCAGCGTTGAGGACTTTGCGGGGGGCTCAGATACGCAGTATTTT.

This clone appeared once. This sequence joins TRBV11-2 and TRBJ2-5, with 8 nucleotides matching TRBD2. Germline V gene lookup returns CDR1 SGHAT and CDR2 FQNNGV. CDR3 size: 16 residues. V lost 1 base and J lost 2; bases outside the gene matches: 6. Here the CDR3 DNA reads TGTGCCAGCAGCTTAGGCCGGGGGGGGGATCAAGAGACCCAGTACTTC. It codes for CASSLGRGGDQETQYF.

This chain joins TRBV25-1 and TRBJ1-1; D gene ambiguous. V dropped 3 bases and J dropped 10 bases, with 9 bases sitting between them. The CDR3 sequence is 11 residues long. The germline CDR1 and CDR2 sequences are MGHDK and SYGVNS. The CDR3 loop reads CASSEALSAFF. CDR3 nucleotide sequence: TGTGCCAGCAGTGAGGCATTATCAGCTTTCTTT.

The chain employs TRBV30 and TRBJ2-1; 9 positions agree with TRBD2. The CDR3 length is 15 residues. The ends lost 3 bases at V and 7 bases at J; junction bases unmatched: 10. Germline-derived CDR1 and CDR2 are GTSNPN and SVGIG (reference sequence). Here the CDR3 reads CAWREGLARGNEQFF. CDR3 in DNA: TGTGCCTGGAGAGAGGGACTAGCACGAGGTAATGAGCAGTTCTTC.

The chain combines TRBV25-1 with TRBJ1-3; the D is unclear. Trimming cost V 3 bases and J 0 bases, with 9 bases left between them. CDR3 size: 15 residues. Germline V CDR1 and CDR2: MGHDK, SYGVNS. CDR3 in DNA: TGTGCCAGCAGTGATCGCCGGGGCTCTGGAAACACCATATATTTT. Translation: CASSDRRGSGNTIYF.

This rearrangement joins TRBV3-1 (or the pseudogene TRBV3-2) to TRBJ1-1, with 7 bases that match TRBD1. In germline, CDR1 is LGHDT, CDR2 YNNKEL (reference sequence). This CDR3 region has 13 residues. The J segment lost 7 bases and the V segment lost 4 bases, leaving 6 bases of the junction unmatched. The CDR3 loop is CASSRGQAFEAFF. Written as DNA, the CDR3 is TGTGCCAGCAGCCGTGGACAGGCCTTTGAAGCTTTCTTT.

This rearrangement joins TRBV7-9 to TRBJ2-1; 10 nucleotides match TRBD2. Per germline, CDR1 SEHNR and CDR2 FQNEAQ (reference sequence). The V and J ends lost 3 bases and 5 bases, in that order; junction bases with no gene match: 1. The CDR3 runs 14 residues. The CDR3 loop is CASSFTSGDNEQFF. DNA for the CDR3: TGTGCCAGCAGCTTCACTAGCGGGGACAATGAGCAGTTCTTC.

CDR3: CASSWDRAREKLFF. Written as DNA, the CDR3 is TGTGCCAGCAGCTGGGACAGGGCGAGGGAAAAACTGTTTTTT. The chain employs TRBV11-2 and TRBJ1-4; 9 nucleotides align to TRBD1. The CDR3 has 14 amino acids. The V gene's germline CDR1 is SGHAT and CDR2 FQNNGV. V dropped 4 bases and J dropped 8; count of bases not matched to a gene: 5.

The chain is built from TRBV27 and TRBJ1-2, with TRBD1 matching 7 bases. CDR1 and CDR2 (germline): MNHEY, SMNVEV (reference sequence). The CDR3 is made up of 16 amino acids. J lost 7 bases, V lost 2 bases, and 13 bases had no gene match. CDR3 nucleotides: TGTGCCAGCAGTTTACGTCCGGGACAGTTCCTAAGTGGCTACACCTTC. As protein: CASSLRPGQFLSGYTF.

This clone was detected once. The gene calls are TRBV4-1 and TRBJ1-1; no reliable D call. CDR1 is MGHRA, CDR2 YSYEKL, per germline. Trimming took off 1 base at V and 5 bases at J, with 17 bases between the two ends. The CDR3 consists of 16 residues. CDR3 loop: CASSQVAANRGTEAFF. The DNA of the CDR3 is TGCGCCAGCAGCCAAGTCGCCGCTAATCGAGGGACTGAAGCTTTCTTT.

The chain is built from TRBV3-1 (or the pseudogene TRBV3-2) and TRBJ1-2, with TRBD1 as a possible D gene (5 bases). Per the germline V gene, CDR1 is LGHDT and CDR2 is YNNKEL (reference sequence). This CDR3 has 14 amino acids. Trimming took off 3 bases at V and 7 bases at J, with 15 bases between the two ends. The CDR3 spells CASSHVARERGYTF. For the CDR3, the DNA is TGTGCCAGCAGCCATGTGGCCAGGGAACGTGGCTACACCTTC.

This chain links TRBV4-1 with TRBJ2-6, with 9 bases that match TRBD2. The V gene's germline CDR1 is MGHRA and CDR2 YSYEKL. The V segment lost 0 bases and the J segment 0 bases; nucleotides outside the gene matches: 15. The length of the CDR3 is 22 residues. The CDR3 DNA follows: TGCGCCAGCAGCCAAGATGATTCACTCCTAGCGGGGTCCGTCTCTGGGGCCAACGTCCTGACTTTC. Translating gives CASSQDDSLLAGSVSGANVLTF.